Below are 25 T cell receptor beta chains sequenced from a single sample in a study of a mutant IDH1 vaccine in newly diagnosed glioma. Measured with immunoSEQ multiplex PCR; TCRdb has only the in-frame clones, and not every one. This table holds 35,000 to 50,000 clones, around 92% found once. Their antigen targets remain unknown. Stated time point: week 35, safety follow-up. The investigators gave 300 ug of mutant IDH1 20-mer peptide in each vaccine dose, together with topical imiquimod. The sequencing used PBMCs, collected from a glioma patient whose treatment included an IDH1 peptide vaccine. Receptors were obtained from a man aged 45 to 65 with glioma.

The rearrangement joins TRBV29-1 to TRBJ1-1, with TRBD1 identical over 8 bases. With 6 bases clipped from V and 4 bases from J, the junction kept 7 bases outside the gene matches. The germline V gene has CDR1 SQVTM and CDR2 ANQGSEA. The CDR3 has 13 amino acids. As DNA, the CDR3 is TGCAGCGTAGGACAGGGTCTGGGCACTGAAGCTTTCTTT. It encodes CSVGQGLGTEAFF.

The V call is TRBV4-1, the J call TRBJ2-6; a weak D match, TRBD1 (5 bases). V was clipped by 1 base and J by 0 bases, with 10 bases between them. The CDR3 covers 17 residues. From germline, CDR1 is MGHRA and CDR2 YSYEKL. The CDR3 DNA reads TGCGCCAGCAGCCAAGTCCAGGGCCCCTCTGGGGCCAACGTCCTGACTTTC. This encodes CASSQVQGPSGANVLTF.

The chain employs TRBV5-1 and TRBJ2-2; D unclear. The germline CDR1 and CDR2 sequences are SGHRS and YFSETQ. The CDR3 runs to 14 residues. V lost 5 bases and J 0 bases, leaving 8 bases between the germline ends. As DNA, the CDR3 is TGCGCCAGCAGAACTGGTTCGAACACCGGGGAGCTGTTTTTT. This sequence encodes CASRTGSNTGELFF.

J is TRBJ1-1 and V is TRBV9; D not resolved. CDR1 is SGDLS and CDR2 is YYNGEE in the germline V gene. The germline V and J ends were trimmed by 0 bases and 3 bases, with 9 bases remaining between them. This CDR3 region has 14 residues. CDR3 sequence reads: CASSVGRTDTEAFF. The CDR3, as DNA: TGTGCCAGCAGCGTAGGCAGGACCGACACTGAAGCTTTCTTT.

V and J are TRBV28 and TRBJ1-2; possible D gene TRBD1, 6 bases. CDR3 length equals 14 residues. V shed 7 bases and J shed 8 bases, with 20 bases lying between them. The germline gives CDR1 MDHEN, CDR2 SYDVKM. The CDR3: CASTLGAGVRGYTF. DNA of the CDR3: TGTGCCAGCACCCTAGGTGCAGGGGTGCGCGGCTACACCTTC.

CDR3 sequence (DNA): TGTGCCAGCAGCTTGCGACAGAACTATGGCTACACCTTC. This codes for CASSLRQNYGYTF. This chain uses TRBV7-8 with TRBJ1-2; perhaps TRBD1 as D (5 bases). Trimming removed 3 bases at V and 2 bases at J, with 7 bases between. The CDR3 contains 13 residues. CDR1 is SGHVS and CDR2 is FQNEAQ in the germline V gene.

V usage is TRBV5-8 and J usage is TRBJ2-7; the D call may be TRBD1 or TRBD2 (6 bases each). Germline CDR1 reads SGHTS; CDR2 reads YDEGEE. The CDR3 runs to 14 residues. V lost 1 base and J 5 bases, leaving 13 bases between the germline ends. The CDR3 protein is CASSLRGAGDEQYF. The DNA of the CDR3 is TGTGCCAGCAGCTTGAGGGGGGCCGGGGACGAGCAGTACTTC.

This CDR3 reads CASSYSRGLGEKLFF. In DNA form, the CDR3 reads TGTGCCAGCAGTTACTCGAGAGGTTTAGGGGAAAAACTGTTTTTT. The gene calls are TRBV6-6 and TRBJ1-4, with no clear D. There are 15 residues in the CDR3. Trimming took off 0 bases at V and 8 bases at J, with 13 bases between the two ends. CDR1 is MNHNY, CDR2 SVGAGI, per germline (reference sequence).

The V call is TRBV9, the J call TRBJ2-2, with D perhaps TRBD2 (5 bases). Trimming stripped 4 bases from V and 6 bases from J, with 19 bases between. Germline CDR1 SGDLS, CDR2 YYNGEE. There are 16 residues in the CDR3. The CDR3 region is CASSSSARGMSGELFF. Written as DNA, the CDR3 is TGTGCCAGCAGCTCTTCGGCCAGAGGGATGTCCGGGGAGCTGTTTTTT. The variable domain in full, completed from reference TRBV9 and TRBJ2-2, reads DSGVTQTPKHLITATGQRVTLRCSPRSGDLSVYWYQQSLDQGLQFLIQYYNGEERAKGNILERFSAQQFPDLHSELNLSSLELGDSALYFCASSSSARGMSGELFFGEGSRLTVL.

This chain connects TRBV27 to TRBJ2-5; D call uncertain. Germline lookup yields CDR1 MNHEY and CDR2 SMNVEV (reference sequence). V was pared by 5 bases and J by 7 bases, with 11 bases between. The CDR3 extends over 12 amino acids. The CDR3: CASSAPRGTQYF. CDR3 bases: TGTGCCAGCAGTGCACCCCGTGGGACCCAGTACTTC.

The chain is built from TRBV29-1 and TRBJ2-7, with TRBD1 matching 8 bases. Germline CDR1 and CDR2: SQVTM and ANQGSEA. The CDR3 is 15 residues long. V shed 0 bases and J 3 bases; nucleotides not matched to a gene: 7. CDR3 nucleotide sequence: TGCAGCGTTGAAGAACGGGGACAGGAGGACTACGAGCAGTACTTC. Residues: CSVEERGQEDYEQYF.

This clone turned up a few times. The genes are TRBV2 and TRBJ2-3; no clear D. Germline CDR1 reads SNHLY; CDR2 reads FYNNEI. The CDR3 runs 13 residues. Deletions cut 5 bases from V and 1 base from J, with 7 bases between. CDR3 in amino acids: CASSSFRTDTQYF. CDR3 in DNA: TGTGCCAGCAGTAGCTTTCGCACAGATACGCAGTATTTT.

The chain links TRBV9 to TRBJ2-7; D may be TRBD1 (5 bases). The CDR3 runs to 13 residues. Germline CDR1 reads SGDLS; CDR2 reads YYNGEE. Deletions cut 2 bases from V and 5 bases from J, with 11 bases between. CDR3 DNA: TGTGCCAGCAGCGTGGGGCAGGGCAACGAGCAGTACTTC. Encoded protein: CASSVGQGNEQYF.

The chain links TRBV9 to TRBJ1-3, with D unclear. Germline V CDR1 and CDR2: SGDLS, YYNGEE. CDR3 size: 14 residues. V was clipped by 5 bases and J by 2 bases, with 11 bases between them. This CDR3 is CASSEGTPGNTIYF. In nucleotides, the CDR3 is TGTGCCAGCAGTGAGGGCACGCCTGGAAACACCATATATTTT.

The chain links TRBV2 to TRBJ1-5, with TRBD1 as a possible D gene (5 bases). CDR3 length equals 14 residues. Trimming took 3 bases from V and 9 from J, leaving 15 bases between them. Germline CDR1 is SNHLY and CDR2 is FYNNEI. The CDR3 loop reads CASSDGGDPGPQHF. The CDR3, as DNA: TGTGCCAGCAGTGATGGAGGGGACCCAGGGCCCCAGCATTTT. Combining the CDR3 with reference TRBV2 and TRBJ1-5 gives the whole variable domain EPEVTQTPSHQVTQMGQEVILRCVPISNHLYFYWYRQILGQKVEFLVSFYNNEISEKSEIFDDQFSVERPDGSNFTLKIRSTKLEDSAMYFCASSDGGDPGPQHFGDGTRLSIL.

The chain carries TRBV18 and TRBJ1-5; D is ambiguous. Germline CDR1 and CDR2: KGHSH and LQKENI. Trimming left V 1 base short and J 4 bases short, with 8 bases between. The CDR3 sequence is 14 residues long. The CDR3 spells CASSPQKHNQPQHF. CDR3 sequence (DNA): TGTGCCAGCTCACCACAGAAACATAATCAGCCCCAGCATTTT.

This clone was recorded once. This chain joins TRBV9 and TRBJ2-3, with TRBD1 matching 11 bases. After removal of 4 bases from V and 4 bases from J, the junction contained 8 bases not matched to a gene. Per germline, CDR1 SGDLS and CDR2 YYNGEE. The CDR3 contains 16 residues. CDR3 bases: TGTGCCAGCAGCCCGGAGCGGGACAGGGGGGCAGATACGCAGTATTTT. It translates to CASSPERDRGADTQYF.

CDR3 bases: TGTGCCAGCAGCGTCAGTAGGGGGACCTACGAGCAGTACTTC. Its translation is CASSVSRGTYEQYF. This sequence joins TRBV9 and TRBJ2-7; tentative D call: TRBD1 (6 bases). The CDR3 extends over 14 amino acids. Trimming cost V 2 bases and J 2 bases, with 11 bases left between them. CDR1 and CDR2 (germline): SGDLS, YYNGEE.

The V and J genes are TRBV10-2 and TRBJ1-1, with unresolved D. Deletions cut 8 bases from V and 0 bases from J, with 7 bases between. This CDR3 region has 12 residues. Per germline, CDR1 WSHSY and CDR2 SAAADI. Written as DNA, the CDR3 is TGCGCCAGCCGAGGAATGAACACTGAAGCTTTCTTT. This gives the protein CASRGMNTEAFF.

The chain couples TRBV7-8 to TRBJ1-1; a possible D gene is TRBD1 (6 bases). CDR1 and CDR2 from the germline V gene are SGHVS and FQNEAQ. This CDR3 has 13 amino acids. V was trimmed by 4 bases and J by 10 bases, leaving 16 bases between them. This CDR3 is CASSSGAPGPAFF. CDR3 nucleotide sequence: TGTGCCAGCAGCTCAGGGGCGCCGGGTCCAGCTTTCTTT.

In this sample, this clone turned up once. V gene TRBV10-3 combines with J gene TRBJ1-1, with 7 bases identical to TRBD1. The CDR3 runs to 13 residues. Germline V CDR1 and CDR2: ENHRY, SYGVKD. The ends lost 3 bases at V and 7 bases at J; junction bases unmatched: 5. The CDR3 loop is CAISDQTGNEAFF. CDR3 coding DNA: TGTGCCATCAGTGACCAGACAGGGAATGAAGCTTTCTTT.

The chain uses TRBV7-2 and TRBJ2-1; the match to TRBD2 covers 7 bases. CDR1 is SGHTA and CDR2 is FQGNSA in the germline V gene. The CDR3 has 15 amino acids. Unmatched junction bases numbered 5, after V lost 1 base and J lost 5 bases. The DNA for the CDR3 is TGTGCCAGCAGCTTAGGAGCGGGATTAAACAATGAGCAGTTCTTC. Translated, it gives CASSLGAGLNNEQFF.

The chain couples TRBV27 to TRBJ2-5; 9 bases map to TRBD1. The J segment lost 2 bases and the V segment lost 3 bases, leaving 4 bases of the junction unmatched. Germline-derived CDR1 and CDR2 are MNHEY and SMNVEV (reference sequence). This CDR3 comprises 15 residues. The CDR3 loop reads CASSFGQGSQETQYF. In DNA form, the CDR3 reads TGTGCCAGCAGTTTCGGACAGGGGTCACAAGAGACCCAGTACTTC.

The chain combines TRBV2 with TRBJ2-7; no clear D. V was cut by 4 bases and J by 3 bases, with 7 bases left in between. Germline CDR1 and CDR2: SNHLY and FYNNEI. This CDR3 has 12 residues. The CDR3 bases are TGTGCCAGCAGTGTAGTTTTCTACGAGCAGTACTTC. Protein sequence: CASSVVFYEQYF.

The chain has TRBV6-6 and TRBJ2-2, with TRBD1 matching over 9 bases. The CDR3 contains 15 residues. The J segment lost 7 bases and the V segment lost 6 bases, leaving 9 bases of the junction unmatched. Germline values: CDR1 MNHNY, CDR2 SVGAGI (reference sequence). CDR3 sequence: CASRSTGGAGGELFF. The CDR3 nucleotides read TGTGCCAGCAGATCCACAGGGGGCGCGGGCGGGGAGCTGTTTTTT.